The 22 T cell receptor beta chains below all came from one sample that was sequenced in a study of T cells after posttransplantation cyclophosphamide. The naive gate required viable CD3+CD4+ or CD3+CD8+ cells with CCR7+CD45RA+CD45RO-CD95-CD27+CD28+ phenotype. Profiled with immunoSEQ multiplex PCR; TCRdb holds only in-frame clones, not every one. The table lists over 20,000 clones, 97% of them singletons. Sequencing was performed on naive CD4+ T cells sorted from PBMCs. These TCRs come from a man between 45 and 60 years old in good health, CMV-negative, and a related stem cell transplant donor.

This chain connects TRBV7-8 to TRBJ1-6; maybe TRBD1 (6 bases). V was pared by 2 bases and J by 13 bases, with 9 bases between. The CDR3 is 12 residues long. The germline V gene encodes CDR1 SGHVS and CDR2 FQNEAQ. CDR3 protein: CASSLLGAPLHF. The DNA for the CDR3 is TGTGCCAGCAGCTTACTGGGGGCGCCCCTCCACTTT.

The chain couples TRBV6-1 to TRBJ2-5; weak D call: TRBD1 (6 bases). CDR3 length equals 15 residues. The germline gives CDR1 MNHNS, CDR2 SASEGT. V shed 3 bases and J shed 3 bases, with 14 bases lying between them. This chain's CDR3 is CASSEGADRKETQYF. CDR3 in DNA: TGTGCCAGCAGTGAGGGGGCCGACAGGAAAGAGACCCAGTACTTC.

The chain employs TRBV6-1 and TRBJ2-7; D is perhaps TRBD1 (5 bases). Between the trimmed V and J ends, which lost 4 bases and 6 bases, there was a span of 16 bases. CDR1 MNHNS and CDR2 SASEGT come from the germline V gene. The CDR3 sequence is 14 residues long. The CDR3 DNA follows: TGTGCCAGCAGTGCATTGGACAAACAAAGCGAGCAGTACTTC. Its translation is CASSALDKQSEQYF.

The chain's CDR3 is CASSLDRLSEQFF. The CDR3 DNA is TGTGCCAGCAGCTTGGACAGGTTAAGTGAGCAGTTCTTC. The gene calls are TRBV5-6 and TRBJ2-1; perhaps TRBD1 as D (5 bases). The V and J ends lost 0 bases and 9 bases respectively, with 10 bases between them. The CDR3 spans 13 residues. Germline V lookup: CDR1 SGHDT, CDR2 YYEEEE.

V usage is TRBV18 and J usage is TRBJ1-4; 7 bases are a match to TRBD1. CDR1 is KGHSH and CDR2 is LQKENI in the germline V gene. V lost 5 bases, J lost 4 bases, and 4 bases stayed unmatched. This CDR3 is built from 14 residues. The chain's CDR3 is CASSFRDSNEKLFF. The CDR3 DNA is TGTGCCAGCTCATTCCGGGACAGTAATGAAAAACTGTTTTTT.

The V and J genes are TRBV21-1 and TRBJ2-1; the table calls TRBD2, which could not be checked here. TRBV21-1 is reported as a pseudogene. This CDR3 has 15 residues. The CDR3 here is CASSTPLGGRNEQFF. DNA of the CDR3: TGTGCCAGCAGCACACCCCTAGGAGGGAGAAATGAGCAGTTCTTC.

On this clone itself: Germline is not matched at one junction end, which may reflect a read error. Written as DNA, the CDR3 is TGTGCCAGCAGTGGCCAGAACATTGAAGCTTTCTTT. It is translated as CASSGQNIEAFF. The genes are TRBV2 and TRBJ1-1; D gene ambiguous. The CDR3 consists of 12 residues. Germline V lookup: CDR1 SNHLY, CDR2 FYNNEI.

The V and J genes are TRBV6-4 and TRBJ2-1, with D maybe TRBD2 (5 bases). Trimming removed 3 bases from V and 10 bases from J, with 16 bases in between. Germline CDR1 is MRHNA and CDR2 is SNTAGT. This CDR3 comprises 14 residues. The CDR3, as DNA: TGTGCCAGCAGTGAACAGCGGAGCCTTGGGGAGCAGTTCTTC. Residues: CASSEQRSLGEQFF.

The chain has TRBV5-1 and TRBJ2-1, with D possibly being TRBD1 (5 bases). The CDR3 runs to 16 residues. Germline loops: CDR1 SGHRS, CDR2 YFSETQ. Trimming removed 2 bases at V and 0 bases at J, with 12 bases between. CDR3 amino acids: CASSFSRGGSYNEQFF. CDR3 sequence (DNA): TGCGCCAGCAGCTTTAGTAGGGGTGGCTCCTACAATGAGCAGTTCTTC.

The chain has TRBV5-1 and TRBJ2-1; 11 positions agree with TRBD1. CDR1 and CDR2 from the germline V gene are SGHRS and YFSETQ. V gave up 3 bases and J gave up 12 bases; unmatched junction bases: 11. The CDR3 totals 15 residues. In DNA, the CDR3 is TGCGCCAGCAGCTCCGGACAGGGGGCGAGTTTTCGGCAGTTCTTC. Amino acids: CASSSGQGASFRQFF. Full variable domain (outside the CDR3, taken from reference TRBV5-1 and TRBJ2-1): KAGVTQTPRYLIKTRGQQVTLSCSPISGHRSVSWYQQTPGQGLQFLFEYFSETQRNKGNFPGRFSGRQFSNSRSEMNVSTLELGDSALYLCASSSGQGASFRQFFGPGTRLTVL.

The chain recombines TRBV6-1 with TRBJ2-5; 7 nucleotides match TRBD1. V gave up 6 bases and J gave up 2 bases; unmatched junction bases: 3. The CDR3 is 13 amino acids. The V gene's germline CDR1 is MNHNS and CDR2 SASEGT. As DNA, the CDR3 is TGTGCCAGCAGGGGGACAGCACAAGAGACCCAGTACTTC. It encodes CASRGTAQETQYF.

V is TRBV14 and J is TRBJ2-5; TRBD2 matches 8 bases. The J call is in doubt because the DNA end fits TRBJ2-7 better. This CDR3 is 16 amino acids long. Germline loops: CDR1 SGHDN, CDR2 FVKESK. CDR3 nucleotides: TGTGCCAGCAGCCAAGCCGGGAGGGCCTGGGCCTACGAGCAGTACTTC. It encodes CASSQAGRAWAYEQYF.

This chain joins TRBV25-1 and TRBJ2-2, with 14 nucleotides matching TRBD2. Germline V gene data show CDR1 as MGHDK and CDR2 as SYGVNS. V dropped 2 bases and J dropped 6; count of bases not matched to a gene: 2. This CDR3 is built from 16 residues. The CDR3, as DNA: TGTGCCAGCAGTGAAAGACTAGCGGGAGGGGCCGGGGAGCTGTTTTTT. Protein: CASSERLAGGAGELFF.

The genes are TRBV7-3 and TRBJ2-3, with 7 positions matching TRBD2. Germline V gene lookup returns CDR1 SGHTA and CDR2 FQGTGA. The CDR3 has 14 residues. V trimming: 5 bases; J trimming: 1 base; junction bases outside the gene matches: 3. CDR3 coding DNA: TGTGCCAGCAGCCTTAGCGGGCGCACAGATACGCAGTATTTT. This gives the protein CASSLSGRTDTQYF.

This sequence joins TRBV7-9 and TRBJ2-2, with 9 bases fitting TRBD1. This CDR3 is 16 amino acids long. V gave up 6 bases and J gave up 6 bases; unmatched junction bases: 11. Germline V CDR1 and CDR2: SEHNR, FQNEAQ (reference sequence). The CDR3 protein is CASSSTGGWVSGELFF. The CDR3, as DNA: TGTGCCAGCAGTTCGACAGGGGGATGGGTATCCGGGGAGCTGTTTTTT.

The gene calls are TRBV21-1 and TRBJ1-4. TRBV21-1 is given as a pseudogene. This CDR3 is 13 amino acids long. The CDR3, as DNA: TGTGCCAGCAGCGTCCGAACTAATGAAAAACTGTTTTTT. Its protein product is CASSVRTNEKLFF.

V gene TRBV2 combines with J gene TRBJ2-1; no definite D call. The CDR3 has 14 residues. Trimming stripped 3 bases from V and 5 bases from J, with 11 bases between. Germline V lookup: CDR1 SNHLY, CDR2 FYNNEI. The DNA of the CDR3 is TGTGCCAGCAGTGATGCGCCGAATAACAATGAGCAGTTCTTC. Its translation is CASSDAPNNNEQFF.

The chain uses TRBV5-1 and TRBJ2-7; D is ambiguous. Germline V CDR1 and CDR2: SGHRS, YFSETQ. Trimming pared 0 bases from V and 0 bases from J, leaving 19 bases between. The CDR3 runs to 18 residues. CDR3 residues: CASSLAPTVGKSSYEQYF. DNA for the CDR3: TGCGCCAGCAGCTTGGCACCCACCGTCGGTAAGAGCTCCTACGAGCAGTACTTC.

This chain joins TRBV27 and TRBJ2-1; 10 bases match TRBD2. Germline V gives CDR1 MNHEY, CDR2 SMNVEV (reference sequence). The V and J ends lost 10 bases and 8 bases, in that order; junction bases with no gene match: 11. This CDR3 has 14 residues. The CDR3 sequence is CATTSGGASDEQFF. In DNA, the CDR3 is TGTGCCACCACCAGCGGGGGGGCCTCGGATGAGCAGTTCTTC.

The chain links TRBV5-4 to TRBJ2-1; weak D call: TRBD1 (5 bases). CDR3 size: 12 residues. Per germline, CDR1 SGHNT and CDR2 YYREEE (reference sequence). Deletions cut 0 bases from V and 7 bases from J, with 5 bases between. The CDR3 loop reads CASSLAGNEQFF. Written as DNA, the CDR3 is TGTGCCAGCAGCTTGGCAGGGAATGAGCAGTTCTTC.

This CDR3 is CASSTGQDVFGYTF. The CDR3 DNA sequence: TGCGCCAGCAGCACCGGACAGGACGTCTTTGGCTACACCTTC. V usage is TRBV5-1 and J usage is TRBJ1-2; 7 bases match TRBD1. J was trimmed by 7 bases and V by 4 bases; bases with no gene match: 10. There are 14 residues in the CDR3. CDR1 is SGHRS, CDR2 YFSETQ, per germline.

The count of this clone is one. A read error may produce the germline difference seen at one junction end. V usage is TRBV5-5 and J usage is TRBJ2-2; D is perhaps TRBD2 (5 bases). The germline CDR1 and CDR2 sequences are SGHKS and YYEKEE (reference sequence). The CDR3 extends over 13 amino acids. In DNA form, the CDR3 reads TGTGCCAGCAGCACCGCTTGGAACGGGGAGCTGCTTTTT. Its protein product is CASSTAWNGELLF.